The T cell receptor (beta chain) under discussion was sequenced for a study of blood T cells in healthy people across ages. In this sample, this clonotype turned up many times. Trimming took off 7 bases at V and 4 bases at J, with 19 bases between the two ends. The CDR3 is 15 amino acids. The authors ran a second PCR of about 6 to 12 cycles using a sample-barcoded 5' primer and a J-beta primer mix. TCRdb reprocessed the 5' RACE reads with MiXCR, giving one entry per CDR3 protein. The table has about 1,500,000 distinct CDR3 sequences, roughly 30% seen once. The TCR comes from a woman aged 25 to 45 in good health. Material: blood. The J gene is TRBJ1-2, the V gene TRBV12-3 or TRBV12-4; no clear D. The CDR3 DNA is TGTGCCAGCACCAATATAGGAACGGTTGTCTATGGCTACACCTTC. It encodes CASTNIGTVVYGYTF.